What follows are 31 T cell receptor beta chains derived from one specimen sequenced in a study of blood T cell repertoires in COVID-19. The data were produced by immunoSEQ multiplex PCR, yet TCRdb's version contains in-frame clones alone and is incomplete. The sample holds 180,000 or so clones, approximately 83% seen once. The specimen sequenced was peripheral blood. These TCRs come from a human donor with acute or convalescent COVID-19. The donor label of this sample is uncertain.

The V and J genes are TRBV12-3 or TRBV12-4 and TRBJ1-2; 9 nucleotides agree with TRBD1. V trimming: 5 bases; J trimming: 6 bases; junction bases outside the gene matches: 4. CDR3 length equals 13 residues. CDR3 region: CASSPTGGNGYTF. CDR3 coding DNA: TGTGCCAGCAGTCCAACAGGGGGCAATGGCTACACCTTC.

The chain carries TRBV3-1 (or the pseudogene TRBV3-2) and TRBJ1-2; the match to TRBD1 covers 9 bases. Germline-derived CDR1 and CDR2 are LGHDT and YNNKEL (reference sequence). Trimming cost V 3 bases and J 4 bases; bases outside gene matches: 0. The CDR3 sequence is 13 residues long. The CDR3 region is CASSQTGGYGYTF. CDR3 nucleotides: TGTGCCAGCAGCCAGACAGGGGGCTATGGCTACACCTTC.

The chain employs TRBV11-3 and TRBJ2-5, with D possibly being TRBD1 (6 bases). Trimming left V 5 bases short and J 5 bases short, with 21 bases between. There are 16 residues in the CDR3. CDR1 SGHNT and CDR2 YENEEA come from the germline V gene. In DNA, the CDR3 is TGTGCCAGCAGCCGGACCGGTCGGACAGAGGGGGAGACCCAGTACTTC. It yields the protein CASSRTGRTEGETQYF.

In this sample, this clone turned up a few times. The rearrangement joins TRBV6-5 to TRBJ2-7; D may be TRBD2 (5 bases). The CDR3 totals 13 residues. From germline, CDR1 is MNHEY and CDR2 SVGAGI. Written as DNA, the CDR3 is TGTGCTTCGGGATCGAATCACTATTACGAGCAGTACTTC. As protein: CASGSNHYYEQYF.

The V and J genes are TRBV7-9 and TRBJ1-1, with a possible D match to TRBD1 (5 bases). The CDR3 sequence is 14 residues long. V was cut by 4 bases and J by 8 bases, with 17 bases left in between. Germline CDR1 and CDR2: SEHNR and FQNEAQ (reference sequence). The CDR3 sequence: CASSSTVQGPEAFF. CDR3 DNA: TGTGCCAGCAGCTCCACCGTGCAGGGCCCCGAAGCTTTCTTT.

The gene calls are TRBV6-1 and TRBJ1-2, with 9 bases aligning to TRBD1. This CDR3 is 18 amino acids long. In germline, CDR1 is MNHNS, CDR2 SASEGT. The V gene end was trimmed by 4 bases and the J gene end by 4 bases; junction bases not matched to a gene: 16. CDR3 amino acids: CASSAAGTGSPVGYGYTF. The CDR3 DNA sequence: TGTGCCAGCAGTGCCGCCGGGACAGGGTCGCCCGTTGGCTATGGCTACACCTTC.

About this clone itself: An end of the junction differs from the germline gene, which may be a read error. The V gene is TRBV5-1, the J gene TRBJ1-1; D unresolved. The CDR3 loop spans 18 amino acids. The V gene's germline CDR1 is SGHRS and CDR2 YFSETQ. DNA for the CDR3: TGCGCCAGCAGTTTGGGGTCTAGTGGCGGGGTGGGATGGACTGAAGCTTTCTTT. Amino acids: CASSLGSSGGVGWTEAFF.

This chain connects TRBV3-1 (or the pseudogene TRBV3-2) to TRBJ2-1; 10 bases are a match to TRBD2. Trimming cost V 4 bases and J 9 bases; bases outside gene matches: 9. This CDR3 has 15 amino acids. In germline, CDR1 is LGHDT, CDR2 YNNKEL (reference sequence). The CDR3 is CASSLWSGRAGEQFF. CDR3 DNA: TGTGCCAGCAGCCTGTGGAGCGGGAGGGCCGGTGAGCAGTTCTTC.

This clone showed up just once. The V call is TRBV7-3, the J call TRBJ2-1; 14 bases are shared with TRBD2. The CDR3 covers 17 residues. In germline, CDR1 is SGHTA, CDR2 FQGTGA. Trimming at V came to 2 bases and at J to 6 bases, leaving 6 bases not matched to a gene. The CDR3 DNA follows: TGTGCCAGCAGCTTACCGGGACTAGCGGGAGAGGGCAATGAGCAGTTCTTC. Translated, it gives CASSLPGLAGEGNEQFF.

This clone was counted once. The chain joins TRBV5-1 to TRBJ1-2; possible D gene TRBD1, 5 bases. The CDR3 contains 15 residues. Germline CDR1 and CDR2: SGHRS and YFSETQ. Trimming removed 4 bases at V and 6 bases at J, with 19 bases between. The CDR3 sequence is CASSEGGTQKDGYTF. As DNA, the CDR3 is TGCGCCAGCAGCGAGGGAGGGACCCAGAAGGATGGCTACACCTTC.

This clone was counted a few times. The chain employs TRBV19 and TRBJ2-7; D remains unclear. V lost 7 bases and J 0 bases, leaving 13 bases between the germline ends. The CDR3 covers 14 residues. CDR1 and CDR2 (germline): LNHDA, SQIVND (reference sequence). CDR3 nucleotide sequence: TGTGCCAGTACCCTCAACACCAACTCCTACGAGCAGTACTTC. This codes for CASTLNTNSYEQYF.

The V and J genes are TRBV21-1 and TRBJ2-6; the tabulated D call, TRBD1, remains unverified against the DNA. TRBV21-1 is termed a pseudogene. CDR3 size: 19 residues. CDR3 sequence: CASSKDKRTGSTGANVLTF. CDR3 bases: TGTGCCAGCAGCAAAGACAAACGGACAGGTTCTACCGGGGCCAACGTCCTGACTTTC.

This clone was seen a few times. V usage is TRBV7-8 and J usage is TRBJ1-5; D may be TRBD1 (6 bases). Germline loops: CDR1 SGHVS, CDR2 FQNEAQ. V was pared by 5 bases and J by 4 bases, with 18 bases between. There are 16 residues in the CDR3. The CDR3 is CASSHVGQLGNQPQHF. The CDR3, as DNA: TGTGCCAGCAGCCATGTCGGACAGCTTGGGAATCAGCCCCAGCATTTT.

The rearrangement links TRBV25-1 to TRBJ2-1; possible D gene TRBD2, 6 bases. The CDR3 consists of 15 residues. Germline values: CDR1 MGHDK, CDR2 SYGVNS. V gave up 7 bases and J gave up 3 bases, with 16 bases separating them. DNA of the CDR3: TGTGCCAGCACCCCCGGGGACTCGCTCTACAATGAGCAGTTCTTC. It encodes CASTPGDSLYNEQFF. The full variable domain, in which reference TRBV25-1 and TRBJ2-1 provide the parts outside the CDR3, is EADIYQTPRYLVIGTGKKITLECSQTMGHDKMYWYQQDPGMELHLIHYSYGVNSTEKGDLSSESTVSRIRTEHFPLTLESARPSHTSQYLCASTPGDSLYNEQFFGPGTRLTVL.

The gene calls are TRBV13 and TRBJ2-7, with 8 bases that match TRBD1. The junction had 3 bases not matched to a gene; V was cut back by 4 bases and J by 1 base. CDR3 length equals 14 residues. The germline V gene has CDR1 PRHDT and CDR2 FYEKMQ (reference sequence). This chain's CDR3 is CASSSRDRSYEQYF. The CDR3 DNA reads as TGTGCCAGCAGCTCCCGGGACAGGTCCTACGAGCAGTACTTC.

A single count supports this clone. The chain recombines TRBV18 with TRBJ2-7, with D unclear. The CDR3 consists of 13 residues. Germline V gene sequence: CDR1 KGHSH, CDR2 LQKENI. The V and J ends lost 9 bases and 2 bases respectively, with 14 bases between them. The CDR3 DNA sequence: TGTGCCAGTCAGGTAACTGTTACCTACGAGCAGTACTTC. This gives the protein CASQVTVTYEQYF. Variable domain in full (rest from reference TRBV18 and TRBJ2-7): NAGVMQNPRHLVRRRGQEARLRCSPMKGHSHVYWYRQLPEEGLKFMVYLQKENIIDESGMPKERFSAEFPKEGPSILRIQQVVRGDSAAYFCASQVTVTYEQYFGPGTRLTVT.

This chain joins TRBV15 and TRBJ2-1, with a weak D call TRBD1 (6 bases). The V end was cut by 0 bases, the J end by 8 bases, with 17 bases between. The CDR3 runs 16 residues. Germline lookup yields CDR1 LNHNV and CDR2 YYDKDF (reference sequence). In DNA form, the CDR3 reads TGTGCCACCAGCAGAGATGGGGGCGCGGAGAGATATGAGCAGTTCTTC. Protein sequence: CATSRDGGAERYEQFF.

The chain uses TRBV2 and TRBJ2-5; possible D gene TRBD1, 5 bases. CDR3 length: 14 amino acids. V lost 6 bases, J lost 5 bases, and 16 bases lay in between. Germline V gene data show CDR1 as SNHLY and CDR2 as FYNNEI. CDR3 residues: CASSAITGKETQYF. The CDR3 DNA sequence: TGTGCCAGCAGCGCTATAACAGGAAAGGAGACCCAGTACTTC.

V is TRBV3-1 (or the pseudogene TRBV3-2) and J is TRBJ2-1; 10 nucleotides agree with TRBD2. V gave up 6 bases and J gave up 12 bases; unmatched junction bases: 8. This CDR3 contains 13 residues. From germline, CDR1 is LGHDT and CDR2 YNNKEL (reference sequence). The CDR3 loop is CASRVAGGGGQFF. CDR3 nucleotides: TGTGCCAGCAGGGTAGCGGGAGGCGGCGGGCAGTTCTTC.

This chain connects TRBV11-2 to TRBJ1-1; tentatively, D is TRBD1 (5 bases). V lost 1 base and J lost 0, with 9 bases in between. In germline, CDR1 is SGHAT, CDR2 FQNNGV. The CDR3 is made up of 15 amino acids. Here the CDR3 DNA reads TGTGCCAGCAGCTTAGGGTGGGGCATGAACACTGAAGCTTTCTTT. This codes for CASSLGWGMNTEAFF.

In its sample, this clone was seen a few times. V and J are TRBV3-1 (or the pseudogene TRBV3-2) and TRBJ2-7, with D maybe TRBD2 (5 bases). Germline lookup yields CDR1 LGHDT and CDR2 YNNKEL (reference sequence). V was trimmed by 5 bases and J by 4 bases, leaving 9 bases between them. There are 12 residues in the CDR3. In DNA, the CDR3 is TGTGCCAGCAGCAGTCGACTATACGAGCAGTACTTC. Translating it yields CASSSRLYEQYF.

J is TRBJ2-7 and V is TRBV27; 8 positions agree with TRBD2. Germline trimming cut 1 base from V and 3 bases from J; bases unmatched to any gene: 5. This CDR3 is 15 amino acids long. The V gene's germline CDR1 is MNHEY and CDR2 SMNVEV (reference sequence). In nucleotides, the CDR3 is TGTGCCAGCAGTTTATATAGCGGGATGATCTACGAGCAGTACTTC. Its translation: CASSLYSGMIYEQYF.

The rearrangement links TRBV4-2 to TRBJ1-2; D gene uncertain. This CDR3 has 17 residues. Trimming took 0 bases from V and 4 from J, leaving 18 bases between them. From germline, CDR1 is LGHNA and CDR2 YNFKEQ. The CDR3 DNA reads TGTGCCAGCAGCCAAGAAACTGTGGCGGAGGCCACCTATGGCTACACCTTC. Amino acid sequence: CASSQETVAEATYGYTF.

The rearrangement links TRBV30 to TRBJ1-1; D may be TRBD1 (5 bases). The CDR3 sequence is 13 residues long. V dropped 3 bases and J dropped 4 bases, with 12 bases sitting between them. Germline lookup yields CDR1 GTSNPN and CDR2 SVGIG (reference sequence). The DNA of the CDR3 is TGTGCCTGGAGGACCCAGGGTGGCACTGAAGCTTTCTTT. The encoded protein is CAWRTQGGTEAFF.

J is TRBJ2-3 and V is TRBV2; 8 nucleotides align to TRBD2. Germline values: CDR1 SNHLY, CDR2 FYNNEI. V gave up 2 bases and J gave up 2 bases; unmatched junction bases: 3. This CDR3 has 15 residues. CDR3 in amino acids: CASSEWRGDTDTQYF. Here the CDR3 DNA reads TGTGCCAGCAGTGAATGGCGGGGGGACACAGATACGCAGTATTTT.

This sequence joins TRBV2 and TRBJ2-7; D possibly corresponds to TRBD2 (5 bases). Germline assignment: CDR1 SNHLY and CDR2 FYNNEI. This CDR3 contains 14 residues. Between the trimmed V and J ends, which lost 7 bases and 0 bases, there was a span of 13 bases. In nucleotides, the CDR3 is TGTGCCAGCACCCGGGATCCTAGCTCCTACGAGCAGTACTTC. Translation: CASTRDPSSYEQYF.

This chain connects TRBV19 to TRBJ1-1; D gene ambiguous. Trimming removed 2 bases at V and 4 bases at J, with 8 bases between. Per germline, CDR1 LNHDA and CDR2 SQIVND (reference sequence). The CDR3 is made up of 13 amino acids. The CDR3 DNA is TGTGCCAGTAGTATATCAGGTTCCACTGAAGCTTTCTTT. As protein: CASSISGSTEAFF.

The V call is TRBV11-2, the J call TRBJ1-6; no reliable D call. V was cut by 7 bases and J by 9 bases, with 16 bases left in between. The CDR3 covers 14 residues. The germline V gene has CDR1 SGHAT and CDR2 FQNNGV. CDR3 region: CASTFERGGSPLHF. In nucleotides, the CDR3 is TGTGCCAGCACCTTTGAGCGGGGTGGTTCACCCCTCCACTTT. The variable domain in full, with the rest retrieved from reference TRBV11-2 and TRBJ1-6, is EAGVAQSPRYKIIEKRQSVAFWCNPISGHATLYWYQQILGQGPKLLIQFQNNGVVDDSQLPKDRFSAERLKGVDSTLKIQPAKLEDSAVYLCASTFERGGSPLHFGNGTRLTVT.

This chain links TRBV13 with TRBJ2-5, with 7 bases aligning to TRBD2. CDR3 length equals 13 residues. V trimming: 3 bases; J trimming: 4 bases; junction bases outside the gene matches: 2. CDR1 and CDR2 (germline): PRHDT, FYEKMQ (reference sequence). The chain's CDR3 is CASSFPGGETQYF. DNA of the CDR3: TGTGCCAGCAGCTTCCCGGGGGGAGAGACCCAGTACTTC.

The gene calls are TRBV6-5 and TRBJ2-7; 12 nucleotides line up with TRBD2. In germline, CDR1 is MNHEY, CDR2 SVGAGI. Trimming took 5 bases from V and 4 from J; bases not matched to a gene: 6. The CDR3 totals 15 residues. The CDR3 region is CASSRLAGVGYEQYF. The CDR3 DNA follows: TGTGCCAGCAGTCGACTAGCGGGGGTAGGGTACGAGCAGTACTTC.

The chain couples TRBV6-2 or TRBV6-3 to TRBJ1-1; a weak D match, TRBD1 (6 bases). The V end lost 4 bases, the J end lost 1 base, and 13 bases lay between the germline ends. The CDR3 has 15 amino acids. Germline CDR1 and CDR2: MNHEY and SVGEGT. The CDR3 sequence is CASSSSQGTNTEAFF. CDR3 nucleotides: TGTGCCAGCAGTTCATCCCAGGGGACGAACACTGAAGCTTTCTTT.